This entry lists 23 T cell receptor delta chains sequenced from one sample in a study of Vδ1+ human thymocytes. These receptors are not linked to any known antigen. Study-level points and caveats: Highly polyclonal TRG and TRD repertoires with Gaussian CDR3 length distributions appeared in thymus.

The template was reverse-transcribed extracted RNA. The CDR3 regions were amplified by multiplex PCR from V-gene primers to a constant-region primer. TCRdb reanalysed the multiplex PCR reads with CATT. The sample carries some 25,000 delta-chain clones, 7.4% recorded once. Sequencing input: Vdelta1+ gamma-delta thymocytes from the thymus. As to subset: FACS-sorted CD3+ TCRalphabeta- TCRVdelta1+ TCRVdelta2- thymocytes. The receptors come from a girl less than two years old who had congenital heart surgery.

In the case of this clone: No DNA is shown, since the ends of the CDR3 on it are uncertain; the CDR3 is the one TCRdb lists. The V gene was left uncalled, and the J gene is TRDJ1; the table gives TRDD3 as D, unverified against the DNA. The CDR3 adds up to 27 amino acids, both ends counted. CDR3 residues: CALGEKNGWGWGAPPTSSYWGLQKLIF.

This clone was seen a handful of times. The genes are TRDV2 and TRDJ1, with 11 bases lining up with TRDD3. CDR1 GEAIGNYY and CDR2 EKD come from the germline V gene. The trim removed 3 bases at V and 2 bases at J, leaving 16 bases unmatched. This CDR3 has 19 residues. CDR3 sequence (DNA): TGTGCCTGTGACGCACTGGGGGATAGAGACCTGGCAAAGACCGATAAACTCATCTTT. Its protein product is CACDALGDRDLAKTDKLIF.

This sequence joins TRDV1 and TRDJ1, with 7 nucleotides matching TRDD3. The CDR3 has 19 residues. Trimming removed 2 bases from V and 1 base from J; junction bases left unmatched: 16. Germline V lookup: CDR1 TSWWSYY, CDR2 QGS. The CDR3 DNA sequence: TGTGCTCTTGGGGAAGATTCCTGGCGTACTGGGGTGGGCACCGATAAACTCATCTTT. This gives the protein CALGEDSWRTGVGTDKLIF.

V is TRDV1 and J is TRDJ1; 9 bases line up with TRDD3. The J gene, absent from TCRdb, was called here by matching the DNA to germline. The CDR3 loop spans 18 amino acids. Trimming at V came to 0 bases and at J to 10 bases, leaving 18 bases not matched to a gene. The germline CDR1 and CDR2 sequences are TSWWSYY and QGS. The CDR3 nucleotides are TGTGCTCTTGGGGAACTAGAGCGGCTGGGGGATGTTTTGGCGGGACTCATCTTT. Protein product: CALGELERLGDVLAGLIF.

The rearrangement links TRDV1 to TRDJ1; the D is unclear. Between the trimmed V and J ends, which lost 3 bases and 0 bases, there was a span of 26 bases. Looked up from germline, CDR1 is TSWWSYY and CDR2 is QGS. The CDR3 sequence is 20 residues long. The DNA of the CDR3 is TGTGCTCTTGGGGACGGCCCTAGGGAGAGCCTCCCAGGGTACACCGATAAACTCATCTTT. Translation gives CALGDGPRESLPGYTDKLIF.

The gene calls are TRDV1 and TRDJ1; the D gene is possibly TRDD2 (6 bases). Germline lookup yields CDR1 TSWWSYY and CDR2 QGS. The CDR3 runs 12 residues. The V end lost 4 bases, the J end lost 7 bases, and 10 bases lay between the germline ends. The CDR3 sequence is CALGAPSRKLIF. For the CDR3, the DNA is TGTGCTCTTGGGGCGCCTTCCCGTAAACTCATCTTT.

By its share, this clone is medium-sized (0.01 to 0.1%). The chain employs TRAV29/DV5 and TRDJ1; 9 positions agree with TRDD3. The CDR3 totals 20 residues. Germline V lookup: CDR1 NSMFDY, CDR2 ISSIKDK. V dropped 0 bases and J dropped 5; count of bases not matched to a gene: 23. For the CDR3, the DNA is TGTGCAGCAAGCGTACCTTACGGAAGGGGATACGCTAGGTGGTGTGATAAACTCATCTTT. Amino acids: CAASVPYGRGYARWCDKLIF.

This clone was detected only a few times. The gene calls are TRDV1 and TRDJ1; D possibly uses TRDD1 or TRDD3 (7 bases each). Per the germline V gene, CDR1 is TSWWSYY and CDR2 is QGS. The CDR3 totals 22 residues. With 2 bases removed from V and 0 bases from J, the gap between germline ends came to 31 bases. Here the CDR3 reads CALGEEIGVYWGLQADTDKLIF. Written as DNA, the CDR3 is TGTGCTCTTGGGGAAGAAATAGGCGTATACTGGGGATTACAGGCGGACACCGATAAACTCATCTTT.

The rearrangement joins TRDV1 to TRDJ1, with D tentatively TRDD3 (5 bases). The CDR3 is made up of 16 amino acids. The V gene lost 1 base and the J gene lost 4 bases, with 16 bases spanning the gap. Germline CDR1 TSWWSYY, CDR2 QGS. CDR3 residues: CALGERGPWEFDKLIF. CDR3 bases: TGTGCTCTTGGGGAACGCGGCCCCTGGGAGTTCGATAAACTCATCTTT.

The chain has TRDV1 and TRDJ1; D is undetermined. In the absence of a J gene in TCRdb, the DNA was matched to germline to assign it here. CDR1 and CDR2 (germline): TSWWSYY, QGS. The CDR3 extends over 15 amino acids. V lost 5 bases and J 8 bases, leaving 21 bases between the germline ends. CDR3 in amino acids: CALGPQGYRSGKLIF. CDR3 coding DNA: TGTGCTCTTGGGCCTCAGGGGTATAGATCAGGAAAACTCATCTTT.

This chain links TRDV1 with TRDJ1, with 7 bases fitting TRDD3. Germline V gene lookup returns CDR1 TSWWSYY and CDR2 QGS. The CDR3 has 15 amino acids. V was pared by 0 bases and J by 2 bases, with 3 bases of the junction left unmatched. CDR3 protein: CALGELSWGTDKLIF. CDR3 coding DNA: TGTGCTCTTGGGGAACTTAGCTGGGGGACCGATAAACTCATCTTT.

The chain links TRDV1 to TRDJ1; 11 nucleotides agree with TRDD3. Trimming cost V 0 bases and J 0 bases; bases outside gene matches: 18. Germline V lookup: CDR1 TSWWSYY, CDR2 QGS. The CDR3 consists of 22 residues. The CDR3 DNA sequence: TGTGCTCTTGGGGAACTAGCTCCCCTCCGGGGGACTGGGGGATATTACACCGATAAACTCATCTTT. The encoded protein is CALGELAPLRGTGGYYTDKLIF.

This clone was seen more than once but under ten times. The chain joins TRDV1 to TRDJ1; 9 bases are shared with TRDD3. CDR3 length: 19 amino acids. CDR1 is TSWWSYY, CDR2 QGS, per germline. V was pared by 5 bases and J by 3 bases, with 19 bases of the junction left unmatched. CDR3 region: CALGNVPTTPGGSADKLIF. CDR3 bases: TGTGCTCTTGGGAACGTCCCTACTACTCCTGGGGGATCGGCCGATAAACTCATCTTT.

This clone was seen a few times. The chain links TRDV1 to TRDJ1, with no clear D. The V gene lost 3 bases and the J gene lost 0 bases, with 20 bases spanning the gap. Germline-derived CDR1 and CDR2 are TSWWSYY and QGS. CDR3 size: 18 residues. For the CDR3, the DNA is TGTGCTCTTGGGGAGTTATCTGCCGGGGTCGTCGACACCGATAAACTCATCTTT. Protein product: CALGELSAGVVDTDKLIF.

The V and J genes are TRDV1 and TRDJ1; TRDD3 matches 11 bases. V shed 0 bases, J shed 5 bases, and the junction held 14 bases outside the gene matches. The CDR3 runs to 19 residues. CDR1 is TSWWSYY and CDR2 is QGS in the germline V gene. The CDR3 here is CALGELKSLGDRRGDKLIF. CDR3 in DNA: TGTGCTCTTGGGGAACTAAAGTCACTGGGGGATAGACGGGGAGATAAACTCATCTTT.

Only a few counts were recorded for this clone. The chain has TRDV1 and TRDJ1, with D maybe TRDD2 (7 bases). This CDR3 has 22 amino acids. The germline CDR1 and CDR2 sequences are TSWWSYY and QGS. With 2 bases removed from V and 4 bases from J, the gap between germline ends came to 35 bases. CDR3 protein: CALGERERAPSSDWEVGDKLIF. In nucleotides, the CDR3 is TGTGCTCTTGGGGAAAGAGAAAGAGCCCCTTCCTCTGACTGGGAGGTGGGCGATAAACTCATCTTT.

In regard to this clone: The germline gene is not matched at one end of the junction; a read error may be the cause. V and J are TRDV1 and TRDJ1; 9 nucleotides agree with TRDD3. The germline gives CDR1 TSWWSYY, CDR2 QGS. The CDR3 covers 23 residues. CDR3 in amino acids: CALGVCRSYGRGTGGMYTDKLIF. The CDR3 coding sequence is TGTGCTCTTGGGGTTTGCAGGTCCTACGGGCGTGGCACTGGGGGAATGTACACCGATAAGCTCATCTTT.

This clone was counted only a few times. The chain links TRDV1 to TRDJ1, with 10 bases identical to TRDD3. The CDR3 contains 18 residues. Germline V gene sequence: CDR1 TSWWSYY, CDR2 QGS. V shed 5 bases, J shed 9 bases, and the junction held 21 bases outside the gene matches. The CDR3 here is CALGNNALPDWGIEELIF. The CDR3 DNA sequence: TGTGCTCTTGGGAACAATGCCCTCCCCGACTGGGGGATTGAAGAACTCATCTTT.

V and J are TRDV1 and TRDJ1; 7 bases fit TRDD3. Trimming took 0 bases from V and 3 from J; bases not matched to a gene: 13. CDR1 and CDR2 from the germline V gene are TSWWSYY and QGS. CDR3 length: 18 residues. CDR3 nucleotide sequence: TGTGCTCTTGGGGAACTTGAGGGGGAGGATACGGGACCCGATAAACTCATCTTT. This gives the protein CALGELEGEDTGPDKLIF.

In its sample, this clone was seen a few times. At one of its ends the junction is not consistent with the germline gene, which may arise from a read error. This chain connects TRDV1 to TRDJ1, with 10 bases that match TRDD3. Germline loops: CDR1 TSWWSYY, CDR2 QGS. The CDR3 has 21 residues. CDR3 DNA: TGTGCTCTTGGGGAACTTAGTCTTCCTACGCTACTGGGGGATCGTGGCGAGAAACTCATCTTC. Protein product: CALGELSLPTLLGDRGEKLIF.

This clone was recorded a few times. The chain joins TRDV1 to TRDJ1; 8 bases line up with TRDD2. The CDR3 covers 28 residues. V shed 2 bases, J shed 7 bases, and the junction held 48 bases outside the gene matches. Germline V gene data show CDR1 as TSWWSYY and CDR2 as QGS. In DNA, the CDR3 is TGTGCTCTTGGGGAATCTCGCAGTTATCTGTGGGGCTGCTTCCTACGAGGATACAACCGATGGGTTACCTTTAAACTCATCTTT. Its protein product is CALGESRSYLWGCFLRGYNRWVTFKLIF.

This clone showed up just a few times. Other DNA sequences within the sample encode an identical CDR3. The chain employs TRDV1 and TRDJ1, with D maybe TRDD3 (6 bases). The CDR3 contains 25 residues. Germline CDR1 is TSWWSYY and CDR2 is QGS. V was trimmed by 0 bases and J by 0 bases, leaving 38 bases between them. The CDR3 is CALGELPFLDPGWGFPLPYTDKLIF. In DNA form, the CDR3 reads TGTGCTCTTGGGGAACTCCCATTCCTCGACCCGGGGTGGGGATTCCCGCTCCCGTACACCGATAAACTCATCTTT.

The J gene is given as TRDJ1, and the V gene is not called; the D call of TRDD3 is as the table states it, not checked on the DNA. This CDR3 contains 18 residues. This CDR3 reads CALGEHWASGHITDKLIF. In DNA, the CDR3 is TGTGCTCTTGGGGAACATTGGGCAAGTGGACACATCACCGATAAACTCATCTTT.